These 2 T cell receptor beta chains share one sample of origin, sequenced in a study of beta chain features in type 1 diabetes. Expressed TCRB transcripts were sequenced, since all the RNA that had been isolated was reverse transcribed. The table came from immunoSEQ multiplex PCR; TCRdb's copy has only in-frame clones and leaves some out. The sample yields about 250,000 clones, around 14% seen once. The sequenced sample was naive CD4+ T cells from blood. These receptors came from a woman between 40 and 50 years old in good health.

This clone was picked up a small number of times. This chain uses TRBV18 with TRBJ2-5; D not resolved. Trimming took 2 bases from V and 4 from J, leaving 8 bases between them. Germline assignment: CDR1 KGHSH and CDR2 LQKENI. This CDR3 is built from 13 residues. CDR3 sequence reads: CASSPALRETQYF. For the CDR3, the DNA is TGTGCCAGCTCACCAGCACTGAGAGAGACCCAGTACTTC.

This clone showed up just a few times. The chain uses TRBV7-5 and TRBJ2-7; the table's D call, TRBD2, was not checked against the DNA. TRBV7-5 is designated a pseudogene. The CDR3 covers 17 residues. In DNA, the CDR3 is TGTGTCAGAAGCCTGCCGGGGCTAGCGGGGGAATCCTACGAGCAGTACTTC. Translated: CVRSLPGLAGESYEQYF.